This TCR beta chain was sequenced for a study of blood T cell repertoires in COVID-19. Study context: Researchers got acute and convalescent COVID-19 samples from the United States, Italy and Spain.

Per the original data handling: The assay estimated nucleated cells by amplifying reference gene primers. Some clones are missing from TCRdb's copy, which holds only in-frame ones; the method was immunoSEQ multiplex PCR. For V, J and clone size, that table is used; D and trimming come from the DNA. This sample has approximately 270,000 clones, with 80% to 90% found just once. The germline V gene has CDR1 SGHRS and CDR2 YFSETQ. The CDR3 has 18 amino acids. Unmatched junction bases numbered 12, after V lost 4 bases and J lost 5 bases. The source material was peripheral blood. The chain couples TRBV5-1 to TRBJ2-5; 15 bases agree with TRBD2. The receptor was derived from a woman between 65 and 79 years old with acute or convalescent COVID-19. CDR3 coding DNA: TGCGCCAGCAGCCCGGGACTAGCGGGGGGCCCCGGGGATGAGACCCAGTACTTC. Translation: CASSPGLAGGPGDETQYF.